These T cell receptor beta chains were read from a single sample in a study of T cells in Graves' hyperthyroidism and ophthalmopathy. TCRdb re-called the multiplex PCR reads through MiXCR, storing one row per CDR3 protein. The top ten hold 6.5% to 8% of the sample, which has about 560,000 distinct CDR3 sequences, around a sixth seen once. Sequenced material: blood. These TCRs come from a woman aged 30 to 39 with Graves' hyperthyroidism. CDR3s include the opening cysteine and the closing phenylalanine or tryptophan. The D gene is left open where the match is weak.

D | J | V | CDR3
- | TRBJ2-2 | TRBV20-1 | CSARRTADTGELFF
- | TRBJ1-2 | TRBV3-1 | CASSQDSGSLYGYTF
- | TRBJ2-2 | TRBV4-2 | CASSQESVAASANTGELFF
- | TRBJ2-1 | TRBV4-1 | CASSQGGVGLYNEQFF
- | TRBJ2-5 | TRBV10-1 | CASSEAKGDQETQYF
- | TRBJ2-7 | TRBV9 | CASSFSGVPSYEQYF
- | TRBJ1-4 | TRBV30 | CAWSRTFAEKLFF
- | TRBJ2-1 | TRBV19 | CASSYGLPNEQFF
- | TRBJ1-1 | TRBV6-6 | CASSYSNRPNTEAFF
- | TRBJ2-1 | TRBV3-1 | CASSPALALSFNEQFF
- | TRBJ2-5 | TRBV28 | CASNDRSTQETQYF
TRBD1 | TRBJ2-7 | TRBV19 | CASSIRTGSEQYF
TRBD2 | TRBJ2-1 | TRBV12-3/TRBV12-4 | CASSLTSGGNNEQFF
- | TRBJ2-3 | TRBV10-1 | CASSVDLITDTQYF
- | TRBJ1-5 | TRBV7-8 | CASSRQYGNQPQHF
- | TRBJ1-5 | TRBV5-1 | CASSLWGDSNQPQHF
TRBD1 | TRBJ2-5 | TRBV20-1 | CSARDLPGDRGQETQYF
- | TRBJ2-5 | TRBV9 | CASSVATRREETQYF
- | TRBJ2-7 | TRBV6-5 | CASSYRGGQYEQYF
- | TRBJ1-1 | TRBV27 | CASSLNPLGPQTTEAFF
- | TRBJ1-1 | TRBV12-3/TRBV12-4 | CATAAGLNTEAFF
- | TRBJ1-1 | TRBV5-1 | CASSLGGSNTEAFF
- | TRBJ1-1 | TRBV12-5 | CASGLVPGYRNAEAFF
TRBD2 | TRBJ2-2 | TRBV6-2/TRBV6-3 | CASTHQAGGSNTGELFF
- | TRBJ2-7 | TRBV18 | CASSPLLADEQYF
TRBD1 | TRBJ2-1 | TRBV4-1 | CASSQDRDRGWGAEQFF
TRBD2 | TRBJ2-1 | TRBV3-1 | CASSQRTSAGNEQFF
- | TRBJ2-5 | TRBV9 | CASSSRQTYQETQYF
- | TRBJ2-1 | TRBV9 | CASSVRGDYNEQFF
- | TRBJ2-1 | TRBV7-9 | CASSSTGYAYNEQFF
- | TRBJ1-1 | TRBV30 | CARRDGDTEAFF
- | TRBJ1-4 | TRBV20-1 | CSAVTARGEKLFF
- | TRBJ1-6 | TRBV27 | CASSPRPNWPLHF
TRBD1 | TRBJ2-7 | TRBV5-5 | CASSQEGQGGNEQYF
- | TRBJ1-5 | TRBV11-2 | CASSLGVEGNQPQHF
- | TRBJ1-1 | TRBV12-3/TRBV12-4 | CASSSQPTMNTEAFF
- | TRBJ1-3 | TRBV28 | CASSSSGQGFYGTIYF
TRBD1 | TRBJ2-1 | TRBV29-1 | CSALVPPGQGGNEQFF
- | TRBJ1-2 | TRBV30 | CAWSMNNYGYTF
- | TRBJ1-4 | TRBV5-1 | CASSLERGNEKLFF
- | TRBJ2-1 | TRBV27 | CASSFTRQGSSYNEQFF
TRBD1 | TRBJ2-5 | TRBV30 | CAWSTFRDRGATQYF
- | TRBJ2-2 | TRBV20-1 | CSARVFSTGELFF
- | TRBJ2-1 | TRBV28 | CASTGAAYNEQFF